Below, one T cell receptor beta chain is given with its context. This clone was seen a few times. Its antigen is not yet known. There are no base qualities to consult, and no much larger clone falls within one base. Each donor gave one peripheral blood draw, roughly 0.11 L on average, collected into heparinised tubes. A BD FACSAria II and a panel including CD45RO, CCR7, CD25, CD127, CD95 and CD27 were used to sort naive, central memory, regulatory and stem cell-like memory CD4+ T cells. Purity was above 95% for every sorted population. Right away, PBMCs were isolated by Lymphoprep density gradient centrifugation and were stained directly, with no culture step. So that batch effects would be minimized, each experiment stained and sorted samples in pairs, pairing one healthy donor with one patient. The entire isolated RNA was reverse transcribed using the High Capacity cDNA Reverse Transcription Kit, and thus expressed TCRB transcripts were sequenced. Naive, central memory and regulatory T cell samples underwent deep immunoSEQ sequencing, averaging about 3.57 million total reads per sample. Sorted cells were lysed in RLT buffer and RNA was extracted with DNase-treated RNeasy Micro or Mini kits, depending on cell number. Each cell subset was processed separately to prevent cross-contamination, with patient and healthy donor samples processed together. TCRB sequences were amplified from cDNA with the immunoSEQ multiplex PCR, producing 87-bp fragments spanning the CDR3 region. Sequencing of the amplicons was performed on the Illumina HiSeq platform. The original methods were these. Synthetic template baselines were used to correct PCR bias computationally, reads within Hamming distance 2 were collapsed, and singletons that could not be merged were discarded. Reads were aligned against IMGT so that V, D and J genes, CDR3 length and insertions or deletions at six rearrangement sites could be assigned. Within each subset, clonotype counts were normalized to the number of sorted cells before true diversity and Gini coefficients were calculated with the tcR R package. Repertoire sharing was quantified using the overlap coefficient calculated on TCRB nucleotide sequences. The clones in this table, taken by TCRdb from immuneACCESS, are in-frame only. Not every clone is retained; where verified, under half of the shortfall comes from an unresolved V gene, and the cause of the rest is unknown. That table supplies the V and J calls and clone size; D and trimming were determined from the DNA. The sample includes fewer than 200,000 clones, with 10% to 15% observed a single time. The ten largest clones capture 0.62% of the sample.

The sample belongs to a study of beta chain features in type 1 diabetes listed by TCRdb under 2018. Broadly, across the study: Mean age, gender distribution, total cell number and subset yield did not differ between patients and healthy donors. The study compared TCRB repertoires of sorted circulating CD4+ T cell subsets between recently diagnosed type 1 diabetes patients and matched healthy donors. Whereas all 30 or so donors provided naive and central memory subsets, regulatory and stem cell-like memory subsets were isolated from just 8 patients and roughly eight healthy donors. Across all samples, 90 million to 130 million sorted cells were examined, and cell number per subset correlated strongly with RNA yield.

On the study overall, not on this receptor specifically: A moderate but significant shortening of TCRB CDR3 length was observed in type 1 diabetes patients in all four CD4+ subsets. Sequencing cDNA rather than genomic DNA could over-represent highly expressing activated cells, although activation and CD3 levels did not differ between groups. Because small numbers of individuals were included in the HLA sub-analyses, any influence of HLA type on TCRB rearrangement was left unresolved. Shorter templates might have been favored by PCR, but patient and control samples were amplified and corrected together, so both groups would have been affected equally by any skew. Naive, central memory and regulatory TCRB repertoires appeared to be more alike among patients than among healthy donors. Fewer insertions and more nucleotide deletions at VDJ recombination sites were observed in patients with type 1 diabetes, implying thymic rearrangement abnormalities.

From cysteine to phenylalanine, the CDR3 is 11 amino acids long. This entry keeps only the CDR3 DNA: 33 bases, framed from base 1. CDR1 and CDR2 were assigned from the germline V gene (reference sequence) as DFQATT and SNEGSKA. Between the V and J ends, shortened by 7 bases and 10 bases respectively, the junction contains 14 bases. Sample: central memory CD4+ T cells from blood. Recombination joined TRBV20-1 with TRBJ2-1; the D gene is perhaps TRBD1, on 5 matching bases. This clonotype was obtained from a woman aged 18 to 35 in good health. The DNA sequence reads TGCAGTGAGGTGGGGCCAGGGGAGCAGTTCTTC. It is translated as CSEVGPGEQFF.